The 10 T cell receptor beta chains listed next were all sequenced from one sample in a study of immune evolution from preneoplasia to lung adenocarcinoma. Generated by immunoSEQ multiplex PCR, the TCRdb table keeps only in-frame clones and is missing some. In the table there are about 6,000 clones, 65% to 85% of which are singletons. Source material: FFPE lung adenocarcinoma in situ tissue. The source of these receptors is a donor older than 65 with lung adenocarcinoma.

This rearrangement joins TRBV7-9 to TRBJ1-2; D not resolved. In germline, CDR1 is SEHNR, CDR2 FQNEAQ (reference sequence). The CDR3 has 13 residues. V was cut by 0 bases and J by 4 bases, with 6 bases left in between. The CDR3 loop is CASSLAVGYGYTF. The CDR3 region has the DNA TGTGCCAGCAGCTTAGCGGTTGGCTATGGCTACACCTTC.

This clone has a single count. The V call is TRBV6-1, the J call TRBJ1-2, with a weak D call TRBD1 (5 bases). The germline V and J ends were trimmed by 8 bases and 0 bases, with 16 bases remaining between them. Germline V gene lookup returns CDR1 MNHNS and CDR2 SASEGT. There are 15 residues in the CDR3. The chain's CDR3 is CASWRGQASNYGYTF. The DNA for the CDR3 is TGTGCCAGCTGGCGGGGCCAGGCGTCTAACTATGGCTACACCTTC.

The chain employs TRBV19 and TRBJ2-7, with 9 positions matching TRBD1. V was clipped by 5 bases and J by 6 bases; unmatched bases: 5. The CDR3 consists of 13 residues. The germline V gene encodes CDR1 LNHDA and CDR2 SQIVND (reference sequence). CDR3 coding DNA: TGTGCCAGTAGTCCGGGACAGGGTTTCGAGCAGTACTTC. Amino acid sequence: CASSPGQGFEQYF.

CDR3: CASSVEGFYGYTF. CDR3 coding DNA: TGTGCCAGCAGCGTAGAGGGGTTCTATGGCTACACCTTC. This rearrangement joins TRBV9 to TRBJ1-2; D is perhaps TRBD1 (5 bases). Germline V CDR1 and CDR2: SGDLS, YYNGEE. V dropped 0 bases and J dropped 4 bases, with 7 bases sitting between them. The CDR3 length is 13 residues.

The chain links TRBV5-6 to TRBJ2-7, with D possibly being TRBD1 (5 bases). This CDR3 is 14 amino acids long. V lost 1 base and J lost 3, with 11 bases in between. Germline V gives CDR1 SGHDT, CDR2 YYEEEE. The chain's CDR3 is CASSLTGMIYEQYF. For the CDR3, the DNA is TGTGCCAGCAGCTTGACAGGAATGATCTACGAGCAGTACTTC.

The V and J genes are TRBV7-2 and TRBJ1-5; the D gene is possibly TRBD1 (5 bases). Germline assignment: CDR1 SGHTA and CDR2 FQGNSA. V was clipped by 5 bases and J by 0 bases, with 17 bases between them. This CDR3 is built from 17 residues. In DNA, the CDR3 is TGTGCCAGCAGCCCCCGGGGGGGGTGGGGTAGCAATCAGCCCCAGCATTTT. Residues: CASSPRGGWGSNQPQHF. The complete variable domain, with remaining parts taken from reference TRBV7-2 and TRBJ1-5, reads GAGVSQSPSNKVTEKGKDVELRCDPISGHTALYWYRQSLGQGLEFLIYFQGNSAPDKSGLPSDRFSAERTGGSVSTLTIQRTQQEDSAVYLCASSPRGGWGSNQPQHFGDGTRLSIL.

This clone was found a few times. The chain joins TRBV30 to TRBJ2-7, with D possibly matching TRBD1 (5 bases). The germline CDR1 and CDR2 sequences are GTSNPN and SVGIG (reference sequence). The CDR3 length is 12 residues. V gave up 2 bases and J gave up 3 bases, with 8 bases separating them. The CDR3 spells CAWSLDNYEQYF. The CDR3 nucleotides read TGTGCCTGGAGTTTGGACAACTACGAGCAGTACTTC.

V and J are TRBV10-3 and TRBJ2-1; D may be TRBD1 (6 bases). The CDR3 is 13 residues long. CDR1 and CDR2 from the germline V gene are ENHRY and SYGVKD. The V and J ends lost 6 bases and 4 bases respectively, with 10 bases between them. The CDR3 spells CAIRQGTYNEQFF. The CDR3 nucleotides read TGTGCCATCAGACAGGGTACTTACAATGAGCAGTTCTTC.

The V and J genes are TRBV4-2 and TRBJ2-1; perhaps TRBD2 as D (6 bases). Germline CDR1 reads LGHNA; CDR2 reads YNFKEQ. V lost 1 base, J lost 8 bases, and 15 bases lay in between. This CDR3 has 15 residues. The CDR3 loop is CASSQVTGASDEQFF. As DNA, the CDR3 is TGTGCCAGCAGCCAAGTCACGGGAGCTAGCGATGAGCAGTTCTTC.

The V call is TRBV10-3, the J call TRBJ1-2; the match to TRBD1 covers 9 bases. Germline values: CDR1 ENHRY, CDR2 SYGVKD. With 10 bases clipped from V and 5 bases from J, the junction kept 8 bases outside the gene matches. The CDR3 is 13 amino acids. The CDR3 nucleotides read TGTGCCAGCCGGGACAGGGTACGGTATGGCTACACCTTC. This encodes CASRDRVRYGYTF.